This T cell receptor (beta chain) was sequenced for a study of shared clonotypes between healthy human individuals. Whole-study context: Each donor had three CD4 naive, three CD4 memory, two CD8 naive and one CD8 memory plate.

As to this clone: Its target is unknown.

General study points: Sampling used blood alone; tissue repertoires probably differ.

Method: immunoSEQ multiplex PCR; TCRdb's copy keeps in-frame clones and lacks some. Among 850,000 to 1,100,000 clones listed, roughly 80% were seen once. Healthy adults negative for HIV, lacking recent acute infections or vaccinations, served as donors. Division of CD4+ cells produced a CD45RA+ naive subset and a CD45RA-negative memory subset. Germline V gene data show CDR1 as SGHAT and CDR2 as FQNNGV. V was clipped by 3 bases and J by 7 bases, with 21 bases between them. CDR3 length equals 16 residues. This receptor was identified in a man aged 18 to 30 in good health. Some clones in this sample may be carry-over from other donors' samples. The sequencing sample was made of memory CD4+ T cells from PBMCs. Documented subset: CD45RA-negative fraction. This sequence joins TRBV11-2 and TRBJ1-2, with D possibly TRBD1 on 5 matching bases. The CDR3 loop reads CASSFRFGGARVGYTF. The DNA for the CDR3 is TGTGCCAGCAGCTTTCGTTTTGGGGGTGCCCGCGTTGGCTACACCTTC.